This T cell receptor beta chain comes out of a study of OX40 agonist ivuxolimab in advanced cancers. The wider study: The patients got ivuxolimab, which is an agonistic anti-OX40 (CD134) antibody. Findings of the study overall: Expanded peripheral T cells had an undetermined antigen specificity.

As to this clone: What it recognizes is unknown.

TCRdb's table, derived via immunoSEQ multiplex PCR, lists solely in-frame clones and lacks some. The data show approximately 60,000 clones, roughly 86% seen once. This CDR3 contains 12 residues. Germline V gene lookup returns CDR1 SGDLS and CDR2 YYNGEE. V lost 4 bases, J lost 6 bases, and 10 bases lay in between. The sequenced sample was CD4+ or CD8+ T cells sorted from blood, obtained in a trial of the OX40 agonist ivuxolimab. The TCR sequence derives from an adult with an advanced solid tumor such as melanoma, head and neck, liver or kidney cancer. V usage is TRBV9 and J usage is TRBJ2-5, with D tentatively TRBD1 (6 bases). The CDR3 is CASSRDMQTQYF. CDR3 in DNA: TGTGCCAGCAGCAGGGACATGCAGACCCAGTACTTC.